A selection of T cell receptor beta chains follows, all from one sample in a study of read filtering for tumor transcriptome and immune sequencing. MiXCR, run by TCRdb on the reads, gives a single entry per CDR3 protein. The data show approximately 58,000 distinct CDR3 sequences, with 9% to 15% seen just once and 16% held by the top ten. The sample consisted of a population of CD138-negative cells sorted from bone marrow. The receptors originated from a donor at least 40 years old with multiple myeloma. Both conserved end residues are part of each CDR3. The D gene is left open where the match is weak. Clone size is shown for a subset of rows, as once, few, many or a class of expanded clone.

v_gene,j_gene,abundance,d_gene,CDR3nt,CDR3aa
TRBV7-2,TRBJ2-1,many,TRBD2,TGTGCCAGCAGCTTAGCAGCGGGGGGGTACAATGAGCAGTTCTTC,CASSLAAGGYNEQFF
TRBV3-1,TRBJ2-5,NA,NA,TGTGCCAGCAGCCAAGTGGGAGAGACCCAGTACTTC,CASSQVGETQYF
TRBV28,TRBJ2-1,medium-sized,TRBD2,TGTGCCAGCAATATGGGACTAGCGGGGGCCGAGCAGTTCTTC,CASNMGLAGAEQFF
TRBV7-2,TRBJ2-7,many,TRBD2,TGTGCCAGCAGCTTACTAGGCGTCGCTAGCGGACTTGACAAGCAGTACTTC,CASSLLGVASGLDKQYF
TRBV2,TRBJ2-2,many,NA,TGTGCCAGCAGTCTGAGACAGAGCACCGGGGAGCTGTTTTTT,CASSLRQSTGELFF
TRBV10-3,TRBJ1-1,many,NA,TGTGCCATCGCATCCGCAGGAGGGAAGCCTGAAGCTTTCTTT,CAIASAGGKPEAFF
TRBV20-1,TRBJ1-5,many,TRBD1,TGCAGTGCTAAATCTTGGACAGGGCGCAATCAGCCCCAGCATTTT,CSAKSWTGRNQPQHF
TRBV15,TRBJ1-6,many,NA,TGTGCCACCAGCAGAGACAGGGGTCATTCACCCCTCCACTTT,CATSRDRGHSPLHF
TRBV7-9,TRBJ2-7,many,NA,TGTGCCAGCAGCTTGGGGACGCACTCTACCTACGAGCAGTACTTC,CASSLGTHSTYEQYF
TRBV7-3,TRBJ2-3,many,TRBD2,TGTGCCAGCAGCCTATGGGCGGGAGGCACAGATACGCAGTATTTT,CASSLWAGGTDTQYF
TRBV7-2,TRBJ1-2,NA,TRBD1,TGTGCCAGCAGCCGGGGACAGGGGGCTGCCTATGGCTACACCTTC,CASSRGQGAAYGYTF
TRBV6-5,TRBJ1-1,many,NA,TGTGCCAGCAGCTCCGGACACCTCAACACTGAAGCTTTCTTT,CASSSGHLNTEAFF
TRBV12-3/TRBV12-4,TRBJ2-2,many,TRBD1,TGTGCCAGCAATCACGGACAGGGGATTACCGGGGAGCTGTTTTTT,CASNHGQGITGELFF
TRBV16,TRBJ1-1,many,NA,TGTGCCAGCAGCCAATCTAGTAGGCGGCACACTGAAGCTTTCTTT,CASSQSSRRHTEAFF
TRBV11-2,TRBJ1-3,few,TRBD1,TGTGCCAGCAGCCCCACAGGGGGCGTCTCTGGAAACACCATATATTTT,CASSPTGGVSGNTIYF
TRBV20-1,TRBJ2-3,few,TRBD2,TGCAGTGCCCCGAGACCCAGGACTAGCGGCAGAGATACGCAGTATTTT,CSAPRPRTSGRDTQYF
TRBV12-3/TRBV12-4,TRBJ2-7,medium-sized,NA,TGTGCCAGTAGTGGATCGTTTCCCTACGAGCAGTACTTC,CASSGSFPYEQYF
TRBV5-1,TRBJ1-1,many,NA,TGCGCCAGCAGCTTCGGGAGGGTGGATCGCACTGAAGCTTTCTTT,CASSFGRVDRTEAFF
TRBV28,TRBJ2-5,many,NA,TGTGCCAGCAGCCAGAACATATTAGGGCCGTACCAAGAGACCCAGTACTTC,CASSQNILGPYQETQYF
TRBV6-6,TRBJ2-1,many,NA,TGTGCCAGCAGTTCCCTCAATGAGCAGTTCTTC,CASSSLNEQFF
TRBV7-3,TRBJ1-1,many,NA,TGTGCCAGCAGCTATGGACAGAACACTGAAGCTTTCTTT,CASSYGQNTEAFF
TRBV20-1,TRBJ1-5,few,NA,TGCAGTGCTAGAGACGCGGGGCTGTCCGAGTGGCAGCCCCAGCATTTT,CSARDAGLSEWQPQHF
TRBV5-4,TRBJ2-3,many,NA,TGTGCCAGCAGCTTGGGAGTAGGGAGAGTAGCAGATACGCAGTATTTT,CASSLGVGRVADTQYF
TRBV3-1,TRBJ2-7,few,NA,TGTGCCAGCAGCCGTCAGGCAGCCTACGAGCAGTACTTC,CASSRQAAYEQYF
TRBV5-6,TRBJ2-5,NA,NA,TGTGCCAGCAGCTTGGTTGGGGGAGAGTACTTC,CASSLVGGEYF
TRBV4-2,TRBJ2-6,NA,TRBD1,TGTGCCAGCAGCCAAGTGGACAGGGGAACTGGGGCCAACGTCCTGACTTTC,CASSQVDRGTGANVLTF
TRBV20-1,TRBJ2-7,many,TRBD2,TGCAGTGCTAGAGGACTAGCGGGCACGGGCGAGCAGTACTTC,CSARGLAGTGEQYF
TRBV5-5,TRBJ2-1,few,NA,TGTGCCAGCGTTATGACGCCGCCGGCCGCGAGCTCCTACAATGAGCAGTTCTTC,CASVMTPPAASSYNEQFF
TRBV7-9,TRBJ1-5,once,NA,TGTGCCAGCAGCTTAGAGCCAGGGAGTCCCCAGCATTTT,CASSLEPGSPQHF
TRBV6-1,TRBJ2-3,few,NA,TGTGCCAGCAGTGAAAATGGGGATACGCAGTATTTT,CASSENGDTQYF
TRBV16,TRBJ1-5,many,TRBD1,TGTGCCAGCAGCAACAAGGGGGCCCGGTTTCAGCCCCAGCATTTT,CASSNKGARFQPQHF
TRBV5-5,TRBJ1-5,many,NA,TGTGCCAGCAGCCGGAACGATCAGTGGCCCCAGCATTTT,CASSRNDQWPQHF
TRBV4-2,TRBJ2-2,many,TRBD2,TGTGCCAGCAGCCAAGAAGGACTAGCGGGGGTCACCGGGGAGCTGTTTTTT,CASSQEGLAGVTGELFF
TRBV5-1,TRBJ2-5,few,TRBD1,TGCGCCAGCAGCTTGGGGCAGGGGGCATGGACCCAGTACTTC,CASSLGQGAWTQYF
TRBV7-8,TRBJ1-1,many,NA,TGTGCCAGCAGCTTAGGGTCGACAGCGAACACTGAAGCTTTCTTT,CASSLGSTANTEAFF
TRBV10-3,TRBJ1-5,many,NA,TGTGCCCCCCTGACAGTCAAGGGCGGCTGGAATCAGCCCCAGCATTTT,CAPLTVKGGWNQPQHF
TRBV23-1,TRBJ1-4,many,NA,TGCGCCAGCAGTATTGATGGGGGGGTTGATGAAAAACTGTTTTTT,CASSIDGGVDEKLFF
TRBV30,TRBJ2-7,NA,NA,TGTGCCTGGAGTTCGTTATACGAGCAGTACTTC,CAWSSLYEQYF
TRBV24-1,TRBJ2-1,medium-sized,TRBD1,TGTGCCACCAGTGATTCACAGGGGGCAAGGGTGAATGAGCAGTTCTTC,CATSDSQGARVNEQFF
TRBV2,TRBJ1-5,many,NA,TGTGCCAGCACTGATTACAATCAGCCCCAGCATTTT,CASTDYNQPQHF
TRBV7-2,TRBJ2-5,many,NA,TGTGCCAGCAGCCGCCTCGGGAGCAACCAAGAGACCCAGTACTTC,CASSRLGSNQETQYF
TRBV9,TRBJ2-1,many,TRBD1,TGTGCCAGCAGCGCACAGGGGAGCTCCTACAATGAGCAGTTCTTC,CASSAQGSSYNEQFF
TRBV9,TRBJ1-1,many,NA,TGTGCCAGCAGCTCCACAGGGAACACTGAAGCTTTCTTT,CASSSTGNTEAFF
TRBV19,TRBJ2-1,NA,NA,TGTGCCAGTAGTATAGATCGGGGACGGGGGGCCAATGAGCAGTTCTTC,CASSIDRGRGANEQFF
TRBV18,TRBJ2-3,many,NA,TGTGCCAGCTCACCTCCCCGCACAGATACGCAGTATTTT,CASSPPRTDTQYF
TRBV5-1,TRBJ2-4,many,NA,TGCGCCAGCAGCTTGGGGGGTGTGCGAGACATTCAGTACTTC,CASSLGGVRDIQYF
TRBV6-2/TRBV6-3,TRBJ2-1,many,TRBD2,TGTGCCAGCAGTTACCCTAGCGGGGGGGGTAACAATGAGCAGTTCTTC,CASSYPSGGGNNEQFF
TRBV11-2,TRBJ2-2,many,NA,TGTGCCAGCAGCTTTCGGGGGGCCGACACCGGGGAGCTGTTTTTT,CASSFRGADTGELFF
TRBV3-1,TRBJ2-1,many,TRBD2,TGTGCCAGCAGCCGCAGCGCGACTAGCGGGGGGGCCGTGGCCTACAATGAGCAGTTCTTC,CASSRSATSGGAVAYNEQFF
TRBV27,TRBJ2-3,many,TRBD2,TGTGCCAGCAGCCGTGGGGTAGCGGGGGAAGATACGCAGTATTTT,CASSRGVAGEDTQYF
TRBV9,TRBJ2-3,NA,TRBD1,TGTGCCAGCAGCAACCCAAGGGGGCTCAGCGCAGATACGCAGTATTTT,CASSNPRGLSADTQYF
TRBV4-1,TRBJ1-1,many,NA,TGCGCCAGCAGCCAAACACAACAGGTGGACACTGAAGCTTTCTTT,CASSQTQQVDTEAFF
TRBV5-1,TRBJ2-5,many,NA,TGCGCCAGCAGGGAGGGGGCTCGGGAGACCCAGTACTTC,CASREGARETQYF
TRBV7-9,TRBJ2-7,many,NA,TGTGCCAGCAGCCCTTTCCCTCCCCTTTACGAGCAGTACTTC,CASSPFPPLYEQYF
TRBV29-1,TRBJ2-1,many,NA,TGCAGCGCAGGAGGGGCCTTATACAATGAGCAGTTCTTC,CSAGGALYNEQFF
TRBV7-9,TRBJ2-5,many,NA,TGTGCCAGCAGCTTCGGGACAAAACAAGAGACCCAGTACTTC,CASSFGTKQETQYF
TRBV25-1,TRBJ2-5,many,NA,TGTGCCAGCAGTGAAAGTGTAAGACACCAAGAGACCCAGTACTTC,CASSESVRHQETQYF